This TCR beta chain stems from a study of blood T cells in healthy people across ages. Healthy Caucasian individuals from Russia aged about 6 to 100 served as donors. About 10 milliliters of peripheral blood were drawn from each donor into EDTA-treated tubes. A second PCR, run for about 6 to 11 cycles, used a sample-barcoded 5' primer plus a J-beta primer mix. MiXCR, applied by TCRdb to the 5' RACE reads, yields one record per CDR3 protein. The sample contains roughly 680,000 distinct CDR3 sequences, around a fifth of which appear only once. CDR1 and CDR2 from the germline V gene are MGHRA and YSYEKL. The CDR3 runs 15 residues. After removal of 0 bases from V and 7 bases from J, the junction contained 6 bases not matched to a gene.

Sample: blood. The chain uses TRBV4-1 and TRBJ2-1; TRBD2 aligns across 7 bases. The clonotype was recovered from a man between 65 and 79 years old in good health. The CDR3 DNA follows: TGCGCCAGCAGCCAAGATCCGGGACTATTGAATGAGCAGTTCTTC. Protein product: CASSQDPGLLNEQFF.